These T cell receptor beta chains were read from a single sample in a study of T cell clusters in autoimmune cytopenias. TCRdb re-called the multiplex PCR reads and gives one entry per CDR3 protein, without DNA. Across about 5,000 distinct CDR3 sequences, the top ten clones capture 26% of the sample. The sequenced material came from peripheral blood. The receptor set was obtained from a human donor with an autoimmune cytopenia or autoimmune hepatitis (not recorded which). Both conserved end residues are part of each CDR3. Clone size, where shown, is once, few, many, or a class for clones that have expanded.

v_gene	j_gene	abundance	CDR3aa
TRBV15	TRBJ1-1	.	CATSGSSGTEAFF
TRBV5-6	TRBJ1-1	.	CASSPFGEGGGGTEAFF
TRBV29-1	TRBJ1-2	large	CSVETEGTYGYTF
TRBV11-1	TRBJ2-7	medium-sized	CASSLVLTGPRGDEQYF
TRBV6-5	TRBJ2-5	.	CASRSGGAGETQYF
TRBV7-9	TRBJ2-1	.	CASSLVGTSGSSDEQFF
TRBV7-9	TRBJ1-5	medium-sized	CASSLATGDIYSKVQPQHF
TRBV7-9	TRBJ1-6	.	CASRSGQGNSPLHF
TRBV5-1	TRBJ1-1	.	CASTRTGAHNTEAFF
TRBV19	TRBJ1-1	.	CASSSTVNTEAFF
TRBV7-2	TRBJ1-1	medium-sized	CASSPGPLNTEAFF
TRBV29-1	TRBJ1-1	medium-sized	CSVRTGFNTEAFF
TRBV10-3	TRBJ2-2	.	CASSGGASAGELFF
TRBV29-1	TRBJ2-1	medium-sized	CSVPQPGTGYNEQFF
TRBV11-2	TRBJ2-5	.	CASSQGLVLETQYF
TRBV12-3/TRBV12-4	TRBJ1-5	medium-sized	CASSFRASNQPQHF
TRBV19	TRBJ2-1	.	CASSGPLGNEQFF
TRBV20-1	TRBJ1-2	.	CSARPARIQGSAGYTF
TRBV13	TRBJ1-3	.	CASQTRGNSGNTIYF
TRBV30	TRBJ2-7	medium-sized	CAWSVAGGYEQYF
TRBV30	TRBJ2-7	medium-sized	CAWSVKGQRKNDEQYF
TRBV5-6	TRBJ1-2	medium-sized	CASSLGSGVRYGYTF
TRBV20-1	TRBJ2-2	.	CSARNSNTGELFF
TRBV6-1	TRBJ2-1	medium-sized	CASSEGPSSDEQFF
TRBV10-3	TRBJ1-2	medium-sized	CAISDPTAYGYTF
TRBV20-1	TRBJ1-2	.	CSARGMEGGYGYTF
TRBV5-1	TRBJ2-5	.	CASSLDLYGQGQETQYF
TRBV6-1	TRBJ1-2	medium-sized	CASSDGGYGYTF
TRBV6-1	TRBJ2-1	.	CASSERLALDEQFF
TRBV19	TRBJ1-1	medium-sized	CASSIVQGNTEAFF
TRBV27	TRBJ1-2	medium-sized	CASRRPGNYGYTF
TRBV29-1	TRBJ2-2	medium-sized	CSGGAFGELFF
TRBV7-2	TRBJ2-7	.	CASSFSRSSYEQYF
TRBV11-1	TRBJ1-1	.	CASSLGGGARSTTEAFF